What follows are 3 T cell receptor beta chains derived from one specimen sequenced in a study of blood T cell repertoires in COVID-19 (dated by TCRdb to 2019 to 2021). Preparation of the library involved the immunoSEQ multiplex PCR assay. TCRdb re-hosts the immuneACCESS table, in-frame sequences only. Its copies lack some clones; in the studies checked, an unresolved V gene accounts for under half of them, and the cause for the rest is not known. In all, the sample holds more than 150,000 clones, and around 85% of those were seen once. 9.8% of the sample is taken by the ten largest. The specimen was peripheral blood. The origin of the receptors is a woman older than 75 with acute or convalescent COVID-19.

The chain joins TRBV12-3 or TRBV12-4 to TRBJ1-2; D call uncertain. The V and J ends lost 4 bases and 2 bases respectively, with 5 bases between them. The CDR3 has 12 amino acids. Written as DNA, the CDR3 is TGTGCCAGCAGTTACGGGAACTATGGCTACACCTTC. Translating it yields CASSYGNYGYTF.

The rearrangement uses TRBV11-2 and TRBJ1-1; a possible D gene is TRBD1 (6 bases). V dropped 3 bases and J dropped 5 bases, with 16 bases sitting between them. The germline V gene encodes CDR1 SGHAT and CDR2 FQNNGV. The CDR3 extends over 15 amino acids. For the CDR3, the DNA is TGTGCCAGCAGCTTTGCCCAGGGGAGGGGAACTGAAGCTTTCTTT. It specifies CASSFAQGRGTEAFF.

J is TRBJ2-5 and V is TRBV5-4; D possibly corresponds to TRBD2 (7 bases). Trimming cost V 5 bases and J 5 bases, with 19 bases left between them. CDR1 is SGHNT and CDR2 is YYREEE in the germline V gene (reference sequence). CDR3 length equals 15 residues. For the CDR3, the DNA is TGTGCCAGCAGTCCTGGGGGGGCTCTGCGGGAGACCCAGTACTTC. It yields the protein CASSPGGALRETQYF.